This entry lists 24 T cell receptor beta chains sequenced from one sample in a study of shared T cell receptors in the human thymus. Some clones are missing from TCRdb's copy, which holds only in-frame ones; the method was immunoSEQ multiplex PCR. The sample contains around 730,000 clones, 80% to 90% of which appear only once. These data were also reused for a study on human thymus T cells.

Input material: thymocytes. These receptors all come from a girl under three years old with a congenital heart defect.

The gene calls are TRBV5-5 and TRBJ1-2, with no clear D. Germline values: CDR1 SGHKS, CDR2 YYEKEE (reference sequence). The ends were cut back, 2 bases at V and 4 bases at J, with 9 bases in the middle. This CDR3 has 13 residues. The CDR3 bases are TGTGCCAGCAGCTTAGGAGGAGGCTATGGCTACACCTTC. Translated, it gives CASSLGGGYGYTF.

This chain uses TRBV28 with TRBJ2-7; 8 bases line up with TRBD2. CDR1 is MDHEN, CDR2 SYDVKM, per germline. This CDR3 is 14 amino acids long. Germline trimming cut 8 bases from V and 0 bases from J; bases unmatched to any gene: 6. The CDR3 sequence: CASRGGGISYEQYF. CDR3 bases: TGTGCCAGCCGGGGCGGGGGGATCTCCTACGAGCAGTACTTC.

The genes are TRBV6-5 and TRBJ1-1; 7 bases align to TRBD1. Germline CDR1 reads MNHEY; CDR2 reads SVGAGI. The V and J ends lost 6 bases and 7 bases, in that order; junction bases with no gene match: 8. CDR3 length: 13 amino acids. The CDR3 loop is CASRHRGLGEAFF. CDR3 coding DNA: TGTGCCAGCAGGCATAGGGGGCTTGGTGAAGCTTTCTTT.

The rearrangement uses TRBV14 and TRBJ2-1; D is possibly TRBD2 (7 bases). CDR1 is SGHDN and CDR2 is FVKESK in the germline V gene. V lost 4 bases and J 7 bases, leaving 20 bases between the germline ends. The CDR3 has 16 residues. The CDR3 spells CASSRIRGTAGNEQFF. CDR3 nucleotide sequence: TGTGCCAGCAGCCGTATCAGGGGAACAGCGGGGAATGAGCAGTTCTTC.

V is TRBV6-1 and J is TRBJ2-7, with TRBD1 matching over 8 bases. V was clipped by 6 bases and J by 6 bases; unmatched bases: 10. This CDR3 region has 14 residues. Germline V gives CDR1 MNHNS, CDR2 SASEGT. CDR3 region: CASSRTPDRGEQYF. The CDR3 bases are TGTGCCAGCAGCCGAACACCCGACAGGGGCGAGCAGTACTTC.

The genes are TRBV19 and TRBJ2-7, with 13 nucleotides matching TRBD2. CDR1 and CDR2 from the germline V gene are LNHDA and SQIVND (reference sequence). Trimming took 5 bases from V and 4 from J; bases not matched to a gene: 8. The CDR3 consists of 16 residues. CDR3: CASSPRTSGGLYEQYF. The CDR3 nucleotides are TGTGCCAGTAGTCCGCGGACTAGCGGGGGACTTTACGAGCAGTACTTC.

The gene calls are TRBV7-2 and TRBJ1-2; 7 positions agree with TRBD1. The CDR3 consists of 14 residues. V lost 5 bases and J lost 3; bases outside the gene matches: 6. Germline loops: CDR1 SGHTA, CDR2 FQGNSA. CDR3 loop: CASSRYRGDYGYTF. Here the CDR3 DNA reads TGTGCCAGCAGCAGGTACAGGGGTGACTATGGCTACACCTTC.

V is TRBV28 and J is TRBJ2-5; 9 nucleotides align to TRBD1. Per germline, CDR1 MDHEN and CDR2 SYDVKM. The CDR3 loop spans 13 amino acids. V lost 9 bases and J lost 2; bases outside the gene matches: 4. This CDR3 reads CASGTGTQETQYF. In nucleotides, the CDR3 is TGTGCCAGTGGGACAGGGACACAAGAGACCCAGTACTTC.

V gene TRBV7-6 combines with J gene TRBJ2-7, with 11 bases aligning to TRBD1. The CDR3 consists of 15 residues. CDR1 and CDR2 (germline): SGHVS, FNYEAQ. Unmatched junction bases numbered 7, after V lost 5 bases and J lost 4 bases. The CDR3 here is CASSPWTGGWYEQYF. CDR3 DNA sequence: TGTGCCAGCAGCCCATGGACAGGGGGCTGGTACGAGCAGTACTTC. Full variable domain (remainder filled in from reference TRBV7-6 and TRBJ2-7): GAGVSQSPRYKVTKRGQDVALRCDPISGHVSLYWYRQALGQGPEFLTYFNYEAQQDKSGLPNDRFSAERPEGSISTLTIQRTEQRDSAMYRCASSPWTGGWYEQYFGPGTRLTVT.

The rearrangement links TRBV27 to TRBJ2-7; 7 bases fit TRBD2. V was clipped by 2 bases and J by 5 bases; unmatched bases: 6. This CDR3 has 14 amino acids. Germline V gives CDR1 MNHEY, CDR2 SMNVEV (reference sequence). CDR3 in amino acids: CASSLRGEIDEQYF. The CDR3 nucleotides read TGTGCCAGCAGTTTACGGGGGGAGATTGACGAGCAGTACTTC.

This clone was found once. The CDR3 nucleotides are TGTGCCAGCAGCCCCACCAGGGGGAAATCGAACACCGGGGAGCTGTTTTTT. It codes for CASSPTRGKSNTGELFF. The chain couples TRBV14 to TRBJ2-2; 7 nucleotides agree with TRBD1. This CDR3 has 17 residues. J gave up 0 bases and V 4 bases, and 8 bases lay outside the gene matches. Looked up from germline, CDR1 is SGHDN and CDR2 is FVKESK.

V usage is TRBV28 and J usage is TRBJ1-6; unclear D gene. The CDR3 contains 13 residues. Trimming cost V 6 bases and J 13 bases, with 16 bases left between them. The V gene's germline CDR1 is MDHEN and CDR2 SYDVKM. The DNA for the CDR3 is TGTGCCAGCAGCCCCGGAAGACCGGGGCCCCTCCACTTT. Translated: CASSPGRPGPLHF.

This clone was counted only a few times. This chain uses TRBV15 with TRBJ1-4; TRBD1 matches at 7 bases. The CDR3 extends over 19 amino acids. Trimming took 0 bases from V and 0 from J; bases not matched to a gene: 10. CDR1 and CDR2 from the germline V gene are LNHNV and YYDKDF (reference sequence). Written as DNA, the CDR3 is TGTGCCACCAGCAGAGATCCACCTCAGGGGGAGGCAACTAATGAAAAACTGTTTTTT. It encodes CATSRDPPQGEATNEKLFF.

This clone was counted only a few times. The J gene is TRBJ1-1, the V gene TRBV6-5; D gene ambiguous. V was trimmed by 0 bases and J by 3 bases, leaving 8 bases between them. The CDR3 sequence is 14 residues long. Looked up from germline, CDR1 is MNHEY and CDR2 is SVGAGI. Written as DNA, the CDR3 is TGTGCCAGCAGTTACTCTCGTCCTCACACTGAAGCTTTCTTT. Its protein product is CASSYSRPHTEAFF.

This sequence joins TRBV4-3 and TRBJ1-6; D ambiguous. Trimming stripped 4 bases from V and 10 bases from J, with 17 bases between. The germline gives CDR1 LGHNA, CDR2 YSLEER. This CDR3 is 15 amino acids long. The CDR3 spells CASSRGRPRGSPLHF. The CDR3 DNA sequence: TGCGCCAGCAGCCGCGGACGGCCGCGGGGATCACCCCTCCACTTT.

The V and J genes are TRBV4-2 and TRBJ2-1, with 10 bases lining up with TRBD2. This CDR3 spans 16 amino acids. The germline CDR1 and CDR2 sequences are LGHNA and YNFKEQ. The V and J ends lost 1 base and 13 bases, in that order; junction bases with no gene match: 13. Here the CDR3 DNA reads TGTGCCAGCAGCCAAGTTTTTGTTAGCGGGGGGAGAGCCCAGTTCTTC. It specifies CASSQVFVSGGRAQFF.

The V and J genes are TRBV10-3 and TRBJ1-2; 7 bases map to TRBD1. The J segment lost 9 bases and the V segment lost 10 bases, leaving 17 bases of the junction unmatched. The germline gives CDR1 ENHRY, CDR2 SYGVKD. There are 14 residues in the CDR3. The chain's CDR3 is CATQPLTGRGSYTF. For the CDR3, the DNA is TGTGCCACTCAACCGTTGACAGGGAGAGGAAGCTACACCTTC.

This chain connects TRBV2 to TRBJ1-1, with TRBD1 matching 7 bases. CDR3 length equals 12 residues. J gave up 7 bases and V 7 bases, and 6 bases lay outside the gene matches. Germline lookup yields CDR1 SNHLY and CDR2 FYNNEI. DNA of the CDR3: TGTGCCAGCACCTCAAGGGGGCGTGAAGCTTTCTTT. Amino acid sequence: CASTSRGREAFF.

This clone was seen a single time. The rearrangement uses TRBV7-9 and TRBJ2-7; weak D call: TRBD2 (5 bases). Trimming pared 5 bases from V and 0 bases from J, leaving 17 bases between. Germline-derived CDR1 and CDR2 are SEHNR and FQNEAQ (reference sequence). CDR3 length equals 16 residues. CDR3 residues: CASSPQRHGSSYEQYF. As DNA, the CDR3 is TGTGCCAGCAGCCCCCAACGCCATGGGAGCTCCTACGAGCAGTACTTC. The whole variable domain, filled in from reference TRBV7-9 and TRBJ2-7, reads DTGVSQNPRHKITKRGQNVTFRCDPISEHNRLYWYRQTLGQGPEFLTYFQNEAQLEKSRLLSDRFSAERPKGSFSTLEIQRTEQGDSAMYLCASSPQRHGSSYEQYFGPGTRLTVT.

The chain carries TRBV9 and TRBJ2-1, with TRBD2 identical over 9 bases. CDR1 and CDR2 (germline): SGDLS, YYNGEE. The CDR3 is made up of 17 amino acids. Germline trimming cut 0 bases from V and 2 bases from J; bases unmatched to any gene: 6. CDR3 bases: TGTGCCAGCAGCGTAGACCTAGCGGGGCCGACCTACAATGAGCAGTTCTTC. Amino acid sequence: CASSVDLAGPTYNEQFF.

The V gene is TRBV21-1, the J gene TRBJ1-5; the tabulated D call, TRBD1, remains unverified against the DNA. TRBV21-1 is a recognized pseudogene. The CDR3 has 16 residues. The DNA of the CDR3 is TGTGCCAGCAGCGGCCGCATAATAACAGGTAATCAGCCCCAGCATTTT. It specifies CASSGRIITGNQPQHF.

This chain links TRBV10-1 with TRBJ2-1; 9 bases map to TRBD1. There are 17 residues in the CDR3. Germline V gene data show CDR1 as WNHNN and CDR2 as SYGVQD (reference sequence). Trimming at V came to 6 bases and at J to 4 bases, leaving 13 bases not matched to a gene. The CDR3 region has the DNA TGCGCCAGCAGCCCCGGGACAGGGCAGTGGGCTTACAATGAGCAGTTCTTC. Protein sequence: CASSPGTGQWAYNEQFF.

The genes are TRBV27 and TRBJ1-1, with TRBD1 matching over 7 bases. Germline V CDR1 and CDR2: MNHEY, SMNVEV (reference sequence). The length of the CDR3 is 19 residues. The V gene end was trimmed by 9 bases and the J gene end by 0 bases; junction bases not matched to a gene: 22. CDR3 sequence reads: CASKQINTGTDALNTEAFF. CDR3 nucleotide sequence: TGTGCCAGTAAACAGATCAATACCGGGACAGACGCATTGAACACTGAAGCTTTCTTT.

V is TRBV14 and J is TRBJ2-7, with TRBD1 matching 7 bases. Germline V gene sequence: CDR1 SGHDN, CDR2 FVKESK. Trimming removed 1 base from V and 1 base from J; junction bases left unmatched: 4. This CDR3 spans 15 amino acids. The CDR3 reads CASSQGRTGSYEQYF. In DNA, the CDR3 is TGTGCCAGCAGCCAAGGGAGGACAGGTTCCTACGAGCAGTACTTC.